This TCR beta chain was retrieved from a study of blood T cells in healthy people across ages. PCR was performed a second time for about 7 to 12 cycles using a sample-barcoded 5' primer and a J-beta primer mix. TCRdb fed the 5' RACE reads into MiXCR, producing one record per CDR3 protein. The table shows approximately 770,000 distinct CDR3 sequences, with roughly 64% occurring only once. V gave up 3 bases and J gave up 0 bases, with 3 bases separating them. The CDR3 has 12 residues. CDR1 and CDR2 (germline): DFQATT, SNEGSKA (reference sequence). Material for sequencing was blood. This chain links TRBV20-1 with TRBJ2-1; D is undetermined. This receptor was identified in a man younger than 45 in good health. CDR3 nucleotides: TGCAGTGCTAGCCGCTCCTACAATGAGCAGTTCTTC. Translation: CSASRSYNEQFF.